Following are 14 T cell receptor beta chains from one sample sequenced in a study of cytomegalovirus exposure and HLA in healthy donors. It was with 60 Vbeta and 13 Jbeta primers that the PCR ran. Profiled with immunoSEQ multiplex PCR; TCRdb holds only in-frame clones, not every one. The data contain more than 80,000 clones, approximately 79% of them singletons. Specimen: PBMCs. The origin of the receptors is a man aged 55 to 70 in good health and CMV-seronegative.

This clone showed up just once. This chain joins TRBV6-5 and TRBJ2-7; TRBD1 matches at 7 bases. Germline V CDR1 and CDR2: MNHEY, SVGAGI. This CDR3 has 15 amino acids. V lost 4 bases to trimming and J lost 2 bases; unmatched junction nucleotides: 8. The CDR3 is CASSSPGQRTYEQYF. The DNA of the CDR3 is TGTGCCAGCAGTTCTCCGGGACAGAGGACCTACGAGCAGTACTTC.

The V and J genes are TRBV5-1 and TRBJ2-3; D may be TRBD1 (5 bases). Per germline, CDR1 SGHRS and CDR2 YFSETQ. The CDR3 consists of 14 residues. Trimming left V 1 base short and J 5 bases short, with 11 bases between. The CDR3 reads CASSLTQVGDTQYF. CDR3 DNA: TGCGCCAGCAGCTTGACACAGGTTGGAGATACGCAGTATTTT. The full variable domain, completed using reference TRBV5-1 and TRBJ2-3, is KAGVTQTPRYLIKTRGQQVTLSCSPISGHRSVSWYQQTPGQGLQFLFEYFSETQRNKGNFPGRFSGRQFSNSRSEMNVSTLELGDSALYLCASSLTQVGDTQYFGPGTRLTVL.

The V and J genes are TRBV27 and TRBJ2-5; TRBD2 is a possible D gene (5 bases). Between the trimmed V and J ends, which lost 5 bases and 1 base, there was a span of 17 bases. Per germline, CDR1 MNHEY and CDR2 SMNVEV (reference sequence). CDR3 length: 16 residues. The CDR3 sequence is CASSPGWGLVQETQYF. CDR3 bases: TGTGCCAGCAGTCCGGGGTGGGGTTTAGTCCAAGAGACCCAGTACTTC.

The chain uses TRBV4-3 and TRBJ2-3; D is undetermined. This CDR3 region has 15 residues. Per the germline V gene, CDR1 is LGHNA and CDR2 is YSLEER. Trimming took off 0 bases at V and 4 bases at J, with 11 bases between the two ends. CDR3 residues: CASSQEVSVPDTQYF. CDR3 nucleotides: TGCGCCAGCAGCCAAGAGGTTTCGGTTCCAGATACGCAGTATTTT.

This clone was seen a handful of times. This rearrangement joins TRBV5-1 to TRBJ1-2, with 8 bases that match TRBD1. The CDR3 contains 15 residues. Germline values: CDR1 SGHRS, CDR2 YFSETQ. Germline trimming cut 5 bases from V and 1 base from J; bases unmatched to any gene: 7. The CDR3 is CASSIGTGFNYGYTF. CDR3 in DNA: TGCGCCAGCAGTATAGGGACAGGCTTTAACTATGGCTACACCTTC.

This chain joins TRBV6-1 and TRBJ1-5; D possibly corresponds to TRBD1 (5 bases). This CDR3 has 13 amino acids. Germline V CDR1 and CDR2: MNHNS, SASEGT. Trimming left V 4 bases short and J 3 bases short, with 7 bases between. CDR3: CASSGQLNQPQHF. CDR3 DNA: TGTGCCAGCAGTGGACAGCTCAATCAGCCCCAGCATTTT.

V is TRBV29-1 and J is TRBJ2-5; D possibly corresponds to TRBD2 (5 bases). Trimming pared 4 bases from V and 0 bases from J, leaving 9 bases between. The CDR3 spans 13 residues. CDR1 SQVTM and CDR2 ANQGSEA come from the germline V gene. The CDR3 sequence is CSVGLYNQETQYF. CDR3 sequence (DNA): TGCAGCGTTGGACTATATAACCAAGAGACCCAGTACTTC.

V and J are TRBV4-3 and TRBJ1-2; D is perhaps TRBD1 (6 bases). This CDR3 region has 16 residues. Trimming left V 0 bases short and J 8 bases short, with 19 bases between. CDR1 LGHNA and CDR2 YSLEER come from the germline V gene. The CDR3 region has the DNA TGCGCCAGCAGCCAAGAGTTCATTGTAGGGAGGGGGGGCTACACCTTC. This codes for CASSQEFIVGRGGYTF.

The J gene is TRBJ1-3, the V gene TRBV7-9, with a weak D call TRBD1 (6 bases). Deletions cut 5 bases from V and 3 bases from J, with 17 bases between. This CDR3 spans 16 amino acids. Germline assignment: CDR1 SEHNR and CDR2 FQNEAQ (reference sequence). The CDR3 region is CASSPARGGGGNTIYF. The CDR3 region has the DNA TGTGCCAGCAGCCCGGCTAGGGGGGGCGGTGGAAACACCATATATTTT.

The rearrangement joins TRBV5-8 to TRBJ2-3, with TRBD1 as a possible D gene (6 bases). There are 16 residues in the CDR3. Germline CDR1 is SGHTS and CDR2 is YDEGEE. V was cut by 5 bases and J by 0 bases, with 16 bases left in between. CDR3 in DNA: TGTGCCAGCAGTCAAGGGACAAGACCTAGCACAGATACGCAGTATTTT. Translating gives CASSQGTRPSTDTQYF.

The gene calls are TRBV5-6 and TRBJ1-3; tentatively, D is TRBD1 (5 bases). Per the germline V gene, CDR1 is SGHDT and CDR2 is YYEEEE. CDR3 length equals 14 residues. Trimming shortened V by 5 bases and J by 2 bases, and 11 bases separated the two germline ends. The CDR3 sequence is CASSQGMPGNTIYF. CDR3 nucleotides: TGTGCCAGCAGTCAGGGTATGCCTGGAAACACCATATATTTT. Using reference TRBV5-6 and TRBJ1-3 for the parts outside the CDR3, the full variable domain is DAGVTQSPTHLIKTRGQQVTLRCSPKSGHDTVSWYQQALGQGPQFIFQYYEEEERQRGNFPDRFSGHQFPNYSSELNVNALLLGDSALYLCASSQGMPGNTIYFGEGSWLTVV.

The gene calls are TRBV5-1 and TRBJ1-1; tentative D call: TRBD1 (6 bases). This CDR3 region has 16 residues. Germline V lookup: CDR1 SGHRS, CDR2 YFSETQ. The ends were cut back, 0 bases at V and 4 bases at J, with 16 bases in the middle. The CDR3 nucleotides read TGCGCCAGCAGCTTGGGACCCCAGGGGCGAGGCACTGAAGCTTTCTTT. This gives the protein CASSLGPQGRGTEAFF.

The chain joins TRBV19 to TRBJ1-2; no clear D. CDR1 is LNHDA and CDR2 is SQIVND in the germline V gene (reference sequence). The germline V and J ends were trimmed by 7 bases and 4 bases, with 10 bases remaining between them. The CDR3 is 12 residues long. CDR3 sequence (DNA): TGTGCCAGTAATGGAGACTTCTATGGCTACACCTTC. The encoded protein is CASNGDFYGYTF. The full variable domain, with the rest looked up from reference TRBV19 and TRBJ1-2, is DGGITQSPKYLFRKEGQNVTLSCEQNLNHDAMYWYRQDPGQGLRLIYYSQIVNDFQKGDIAEGYSVSREKKESFPLTVTSAQKNPTAFYLCASNGDFYGYTFGSGTRLTVV.

This clone was seen a single time. The V call is TRBV25-1, the J call TRBJ1-6; 7 bases line up with TRBD1. V gave up 8 bases and J gave up 7 bases; unmatched junction bases: 5. In germline, CDR1 is MGHDK, CDR2 SYGVNS. The CDR3 runs 13 residues. The CDR3 sequence is CASQGQFNSPLHF. CDR3 nucleotides: TGTGCCAGCCAGGGACAGTTCAATTCACCCCTCCACTTT.